The clone carrying this TCR beta chain was seen ten or more times. The authors ran a second PCR of 7 to 11 cycles using a sample-barcoded 5' primer and a J-beta primer mix. TCRdb used MiXCR to reprocess the 5' RACE reads, holding one entry per CDR3 protein. The table shows about 1,800,000 distinct CDR3 sequences, with roughly 27% occurring only once. These data come from a study of blood T cells in healthy people across ages. The CDR3 is 14 amino acids. Germline V gene lookup returns CDR1 KGHDR and CDR2 SFDVKD. V lost 0 bases, J lost 4 bases, and 1 base stayed unmatched. The rearrangement uses TRBV24-1 and TRBJ1-2; TRBD1 matches at 7 bases. Input material: blood. This clonotype was sampled from a woman aged 25 to 39 in good health. CDR3 coding DNA: TGTGCCACCAGTGATTTGACAGGGGCCTATGGCTACACCTTC. Protein: CATSDLTGAYGYTF.